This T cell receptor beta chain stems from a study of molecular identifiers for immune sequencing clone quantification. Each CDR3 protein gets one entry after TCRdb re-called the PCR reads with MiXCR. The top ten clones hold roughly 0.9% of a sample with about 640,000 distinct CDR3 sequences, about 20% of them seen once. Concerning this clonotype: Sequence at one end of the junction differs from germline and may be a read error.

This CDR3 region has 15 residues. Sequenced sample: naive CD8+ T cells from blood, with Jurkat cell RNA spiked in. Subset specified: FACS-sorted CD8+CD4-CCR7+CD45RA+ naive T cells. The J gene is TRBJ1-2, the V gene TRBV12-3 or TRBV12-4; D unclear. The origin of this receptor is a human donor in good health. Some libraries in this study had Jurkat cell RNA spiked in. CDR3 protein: CASSSQTEVFNGCTF. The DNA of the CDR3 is TGTGCCAGCAGTTCCCAAACAGAGGTATTCAATGGCTGCACCTTC.